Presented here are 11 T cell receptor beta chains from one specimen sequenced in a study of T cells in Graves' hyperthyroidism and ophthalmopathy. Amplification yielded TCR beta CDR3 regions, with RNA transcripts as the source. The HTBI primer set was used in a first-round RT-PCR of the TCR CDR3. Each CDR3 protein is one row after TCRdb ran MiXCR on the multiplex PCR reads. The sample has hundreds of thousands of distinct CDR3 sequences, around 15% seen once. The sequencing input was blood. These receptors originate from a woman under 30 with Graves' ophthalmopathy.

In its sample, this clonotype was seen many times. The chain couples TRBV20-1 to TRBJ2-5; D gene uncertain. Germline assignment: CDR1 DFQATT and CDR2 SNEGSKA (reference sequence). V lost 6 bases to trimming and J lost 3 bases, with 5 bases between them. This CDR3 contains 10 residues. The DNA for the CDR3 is TGCAGTGCGCTCGAAGAGACCCAGTACTTC. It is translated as CSALEETQYF.

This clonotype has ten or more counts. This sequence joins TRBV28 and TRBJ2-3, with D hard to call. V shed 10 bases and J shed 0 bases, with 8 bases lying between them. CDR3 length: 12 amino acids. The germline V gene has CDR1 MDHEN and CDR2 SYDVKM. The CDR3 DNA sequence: TGTGCCACCCAGGACAGCACAGATACGCAGTATTTT. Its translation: CATQDSTDTQYF.

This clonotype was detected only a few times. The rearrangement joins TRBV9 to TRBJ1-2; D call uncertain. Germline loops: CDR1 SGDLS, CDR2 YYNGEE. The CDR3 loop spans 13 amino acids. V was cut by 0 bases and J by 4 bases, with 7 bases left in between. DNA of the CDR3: TGTGCCAGCAGCGTAGGACCGACCTATGGCTACACCTTC. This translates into CASSVGPTYGYTF.

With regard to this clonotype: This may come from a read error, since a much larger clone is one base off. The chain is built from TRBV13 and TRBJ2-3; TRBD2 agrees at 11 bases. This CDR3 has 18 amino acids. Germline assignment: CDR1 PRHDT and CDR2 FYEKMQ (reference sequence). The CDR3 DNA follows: TGCGCCAGCAGCCAAGTTGCGACTAGCGGGGCCAGCACAGATACGCAGTATTTT. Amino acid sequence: CASSQVATSGASTDTQYF.

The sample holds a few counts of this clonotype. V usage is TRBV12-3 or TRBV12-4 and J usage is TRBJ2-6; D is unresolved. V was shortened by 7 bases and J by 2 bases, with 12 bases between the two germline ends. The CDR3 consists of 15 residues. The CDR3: CASTQGRAGANVLTF. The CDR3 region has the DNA TGTGCCAGCACCCAAGGACGGGCTGGGGCCAACGTCCTGACTTTC.

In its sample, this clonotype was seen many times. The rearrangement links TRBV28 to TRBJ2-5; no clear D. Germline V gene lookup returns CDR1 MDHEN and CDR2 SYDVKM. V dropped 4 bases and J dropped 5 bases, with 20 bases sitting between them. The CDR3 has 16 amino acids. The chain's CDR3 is CASSSAQLLESETQYF. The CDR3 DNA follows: TGTGCCAGCAGTTCAGCACAGCTGCTTGAGTCTGAGACCCAGTACTTC. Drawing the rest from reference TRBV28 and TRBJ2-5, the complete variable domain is DVKVTQSSRYLVKRTGEKVFLECVQDMDHENMFWYRQDPGLGLRLIYFSYDVKMKEKGDIPEGYSVSREKKERFSLILESASTNQTSMYLCASSSAQLLESETQYFGPGTRLLVL.

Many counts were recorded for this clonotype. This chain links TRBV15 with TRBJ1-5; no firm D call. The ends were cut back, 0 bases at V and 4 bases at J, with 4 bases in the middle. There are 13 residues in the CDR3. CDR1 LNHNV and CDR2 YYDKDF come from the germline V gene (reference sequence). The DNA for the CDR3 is TGTGCCACCAGCAGAGATGCAAATCAGCCCCAGCATTTT. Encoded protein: CATSRDANQPQHF.

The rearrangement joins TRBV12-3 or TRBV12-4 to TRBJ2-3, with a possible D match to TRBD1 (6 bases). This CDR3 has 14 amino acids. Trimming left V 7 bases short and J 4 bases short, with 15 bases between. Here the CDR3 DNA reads TGTGCCAGCACCCTCACAGGGTCCCCAGATACGCAGTATTTT. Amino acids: CASTLTGSPDTQYF.

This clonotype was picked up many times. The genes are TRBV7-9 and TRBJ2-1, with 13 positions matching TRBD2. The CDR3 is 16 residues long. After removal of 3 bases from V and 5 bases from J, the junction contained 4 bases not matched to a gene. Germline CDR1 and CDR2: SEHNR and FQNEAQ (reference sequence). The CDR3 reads CASSLGLAGIDNEQFF. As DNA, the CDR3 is TGTGCCAGCAGCTTGGGACTAGCGGGAATCGACAATGAGCAGTTCTTC.

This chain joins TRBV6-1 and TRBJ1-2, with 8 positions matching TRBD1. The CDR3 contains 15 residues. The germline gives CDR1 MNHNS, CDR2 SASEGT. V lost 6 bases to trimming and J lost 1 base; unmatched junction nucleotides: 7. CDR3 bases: TGTGCCAGCAGGACCGGGACAGGTGGTAACTATGGCTACACCTTC. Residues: CASRTGTGGNYGYTF.

The CDR3 region is CSAGGGLAGAGYEQYF. CDR3 nucleotides: TGCAGTGCTGGGGGGGGACTAGCGGGAGCCGGGTACGAGCAGTACTTC. The chain is built from TRBV20-1 and TRBJ2-7; 14 positions agree with TRBD2. This CDR3 comprises 16 residues. The J segment lost 4 bases and the V segment lost 5 bases, leaving 10 bases of the junction unmatched. Germline CDR1 is DFQATT and CDR2 is SNEGSKA (reference sequence).